This T cell receptor (beta chain) was identified in a study of beta chain features in type 1 diabetes. Study-wide results and caveats: Shorter TCRB CDR3s, moderately but significantly so, were found in Type 1 diabetes patients in all four CD4+ subsets.

What was sequenced were expressed TCRB transcripts, since all of the isolated RNA had been reverse transcribed. The data were produced by immunoSEQ multiplex PCR, yet TCRdb's version contains in-frame clones alone and is incomplete. The top ten clones hold 0.02% to 0.025% of a sample with hundreds of thousands of clones, roughly 13% of them seen once. As concerns this clone: Its matching antigen is unknown.

Germline V gene sequence: CDR1 SGHRS, CDR2 YFSETQ. Trimming removed 4 bases from V and 3 bases from J, with 10 bases in between. There are 13 residues in the CDR3. The J gene is TRBJ1-2, the V gene TRBV5-1, with a possible D match to TRBD1 (5 bases). The sample consisted of naive CD4+ T cells from blood. This clonotype was sampled from a man younger than 35 with type 1 diabetes. For the CDR3, the DNA is TGCGCCAGCAGCCAAACAGGCGACTATGGCTACACCTTC. This encodes CASSQTGDYGYTF.